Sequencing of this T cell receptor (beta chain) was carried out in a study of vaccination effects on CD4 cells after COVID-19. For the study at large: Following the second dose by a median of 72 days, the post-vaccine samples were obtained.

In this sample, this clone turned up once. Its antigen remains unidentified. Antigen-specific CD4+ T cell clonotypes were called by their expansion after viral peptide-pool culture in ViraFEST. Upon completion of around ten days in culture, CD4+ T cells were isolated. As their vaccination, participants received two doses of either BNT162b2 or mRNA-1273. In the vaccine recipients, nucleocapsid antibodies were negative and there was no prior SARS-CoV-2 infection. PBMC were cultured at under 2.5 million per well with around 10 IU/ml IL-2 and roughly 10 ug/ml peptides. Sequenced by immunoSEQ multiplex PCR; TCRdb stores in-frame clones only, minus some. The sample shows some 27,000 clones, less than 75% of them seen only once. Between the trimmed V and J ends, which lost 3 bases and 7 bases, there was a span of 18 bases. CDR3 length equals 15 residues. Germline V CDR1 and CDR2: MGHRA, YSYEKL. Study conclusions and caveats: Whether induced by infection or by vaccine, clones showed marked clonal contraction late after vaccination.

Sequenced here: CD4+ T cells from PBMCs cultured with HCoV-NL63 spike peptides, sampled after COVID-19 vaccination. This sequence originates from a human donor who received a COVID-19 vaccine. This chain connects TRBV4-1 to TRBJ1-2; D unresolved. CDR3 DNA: TGCGCCAGCAGCCAGCAGGTGCGTGAATTGGGTGGCTACACCTTC. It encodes CASSQQVRELGGYTF.